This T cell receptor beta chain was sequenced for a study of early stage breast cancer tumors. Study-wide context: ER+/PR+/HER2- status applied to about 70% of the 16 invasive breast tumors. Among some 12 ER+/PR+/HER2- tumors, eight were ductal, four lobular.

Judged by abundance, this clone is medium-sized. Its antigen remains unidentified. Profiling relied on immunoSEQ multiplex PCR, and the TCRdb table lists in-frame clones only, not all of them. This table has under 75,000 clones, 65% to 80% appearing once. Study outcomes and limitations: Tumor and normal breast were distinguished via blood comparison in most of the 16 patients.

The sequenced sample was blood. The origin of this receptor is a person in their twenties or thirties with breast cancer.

As DNA, the CDR3 is TGTGCCAGCAGCCCCCGGGACGCCAGCAATCAGCCCCAGCATTTT. It yields the protein CASSPRDASNQPQHF. The V gene is TRBV9, the J gene TRBJ1-5, with D tentatively TRBD1 (5 bases). The germline V and J ends were trimmed by 4 bases and 1 base, with 12 bases remaining between them. The CDR3 has 15 amino acids. CDR1 and CDR2 (germline): SGDLS, YYNGEE.